Each of the 11 T cell receptor beta chains below was sequenced from the same sample in a study of blood T cell repertoires in COVID-19. The assay was immunoSEQ multiplex PCR, and TCRdb's table has in-frame clones only and misses some. The sample has around 120,000 clones, roughly 90% seen once. Material for sequencing was peripheral blood. All receptors come from a man between 60 and 70 years old with COVID-19, enrolled during active disease.

The chain employs TRBV5-1 and TRBJ1-6; the D is unclear. Germline CDR1 SGHRS, CDR2 YFSETQ. The CDR3 consists of 14 residues. Between the trimmed V and J ends, which lost 0 bases and 10 bases, there was a span of 11 bases. Here the CDR3 DNA reads TGCGCCAGCAGCTTGGAATCTTCGGGGTCACCCCTCCACTTT. Translated, it gives CASSLESSGSPLHF.

This chain joins TRBV2 and TRBJ2-5, with 8 bases matching TRBD2. In germline, CDR1 is SNHLY, CDR2 FYNNEI. The CDR3 spans 14 residues. V lost 2 bases and J lost 6; bases outside the gene matches: 5. CDR3 nucleotide sequence: TGTGCCAGCAGTGAAACGGGAGGGCCGAAGACCCAGTACTTC. This sequence encodes CASSETGGPKTQYF. Looking up the rest from reference TRBV2 and TRBJ2-5 gives the full variable domain: EPEVTQTPSHQVTQMGQEVILRCVPISNHLYFYWYRQILGQKVEFLVSFYNNEISEKSEIFDDQFSVERPDGSNFTLKIRSTKLEDSAMYFCASSETGGPKTQYFGPGTRLLVL.

The chain carries TRBV19 and TRBJ2-1; TRBD2 aligns across 15 bases. With 10 bases clipped from V and 6 bases from J, the junction kept 10 bases outside the gene matches. Germline CDR1 reads LNHDA; CDR2 reads SQIVND (reference sequence). This CDR3 is 16 amino acids long. CDR3 sequence reads: CATMLGLAGGSNEQFF. The CDR3 nucleotides are TGTGCCACTATGCTGGGACTAGCGGGAGGAAGCAATGAGCAGTTCTTC.

The V call is TRBV6-2 or TRBV6-3, the J call TRBJ2-7; maybe TRBD1 (5 bases). V shed 2 bases and J shed 0 bases, with 14 bases lying between them. CDR3 length: 16 residues. The germline gives CDR1 MNHEY, CDR2 SVGEGT. The DNA for the CDR3 is TGTGCCAGCAGTTACGTCGGTGACAGTAACTCCTACGAGCAGTACTTC. Its translation is CASSYVGDSNSYEQYF.

The rearrangement joins TRBV2 to TRBJ2-1, with TRBD2 matching 11 bases. Germline V gene sequence: CDR1 SNHLY, CDR2 FYNNEI. V dropped 10 bases and J dropped 2; count of bases not matched to a gene: 1. This CDR3 contains 13 residues. The DNA for the CDR3 is TGTGCCATACTAGCGGGAGCCTACAATGAGCAGTTCTTC. The encoded protein is CAILAGAYNEQFF.

The chain has TRBV7-3 and TRBJ1-1; 7 bases line up with TRBD1. Germline trimming cut 5 bases from V and 2 bases from J; bases unmatched to any gene: 2. Germline assignment: CDR1 SGHTA and CDR2 FQGTGA. The CDR3 has 13 amino acids. This CDR3 is CASSRDRNTEAFF. DNA for the CDR3: TGTGCCAGCAGCAGGGACAGAAACACTGAAGCTTTCTTT.

The CDR3 protein is CASSLEGYGSFDTQYF. Written as DNA, the CDR3 is TGTGCCAGCAGCTTAGAAGGGTACGGGAGCTTTGATACGCAGTATTTT. The V call is TRBV7-8, the J call TRBJ2-3; perhaps TRBD2 as D (6 bases). V was pared by 1 base and J by 6 bases, with 17 bases between. Germline assignment: CDR1 SGHVS and CDR2 FQNEAQ. The CDR3 length is 16 residues.

The chain joins TRBV12-3 or TRBV12-4 to TRBJ2-7, with TRBD1 as a possible D gene (5 bases). V lost 6 bases and J 0 bases, leaving 9 bases between the germline ends. This CDR3 comprises 13 residues. This CDR3 is CASRKTVSYEQYF. The CDR3 DNA reads as TGTGCCAGCAGAAAGACAGTCTCCTACGAGCAGTACTTC.

The chain joins TRBV28 to TRBJ2-1; 7 positions agree with TRBD1. The CDR3 runs to 14 residues. V lost 6 bases to trimming and J lost 7 bases; unmatched junction nucleotides: 9. CDR1 and CDR2 (germline): MDHEN, SYDVKM. The CDR3: CASSPKGARNEQFF. The CDR3, as DNA: TGTGCCAGCAGCCCAAAGGGGGCGAGGAATGAGCAGTTCTTC.

The CDR3 DNA is TGTGCCAGCAGTTTAATCAGGGGTTTCGGCTACACCTTC. It specifies CASSLIRGFGYTF. This chain links TRBV12-3 or TRBV12-4 with TRBJ1-2; TRBD1 might be the D (6 bases). CDR3 length equals 13 residues. Trimming shortened V by 2 bases and J by 8 bases, and 12 bases separated the two germline ends.

This clone was counted a few times. This chain uses TRBV24-1 with TRBJ1-3; unclear D gene. Trimming took off 0 bases at V and 3 bases at J, with 5 bases between the two ends. Germline V gene sequence: CDR1 KGHDR, CDR2 SFDVKD. This CDR3 spans 14 amino acids. The CDR3, as DNA: TGTGCCACCAGTGATTTGGCGCATGGAAACACCATATATTTT. Protein: CATSDLAHGNTIYF.